The 14 T cell receptor beta chains given below trace back to one sample, sequenced in a study of Ad26.COV2.S vaccination and SARS-CoV-2 variants. Treatment defined: 15 to 20 received Ad26.COV2.S at low or high dose, single or two shots; about 5 received placebo; per-sample allocation not given. It was on day 63 after the first vaccine or placebo injection that samples were taken. Assay: immunoSEQ multiplex PCR; the TCRdb copy retains only in-frame clones and omits some. Altogether around 300,000 clones are present, 90% being singletons, with the ten largest covering around 5.5%. Sequencing used peripheral blood, obtained in a trial of Ad26.COV2.S vaccine versus placebo. The receptors come from a person between 18 and 65 years old who received the Ad26.COV2.S COVID-19 vaccine or a placebo.

J is TRBJ1-6 and V is TRBV18; D is unresolved. CDR1 KGHSH and CDR2 LQKENI come from the germline V gene. The length of the CDR3 is 14 residues. V dropped 3 bases and J dropped 10 bases, with 13 bases sitting between them. This chain's CDR3 is CASSPYTPESPLHF. The DNA of the CDR3 is TGTGCCAGCTCACCCTATACCCCTGAATCACCCCTCCACTTT. Combining the CDR3 with reference TRBV18 and TRBJ1-6 gives the whole variable domain NAGVMQNPRHLVRRRGQEARLRCSPMKGHSHVYWYRQLPEEGLKFMVYLQKENIIDESGMPKERFSAEFPKEGPSILRIQQVVRGDSAAYFCASSPYTPESPLHFGNGTRLTVT.

The chain recombines TRBV9 with TRBJ2-7; 8 nucleotides line up with TRBD2. Germline V gene data show CDR1 as SGDLS and CDR2 as YYNGEE. This CDR3 spans 21 amino acids. V lost 4 bases, J lost 3 bases, and 27 bases stayed unmatched. CDR3 bases: TGTGCCAGCAGCTCCACTCCCCTCGGGGGGGGCCTCTTTAATCACCACTACGAGCAGTACTTC. It yields the protein CASSSTPLGGGLFNHHYEQYF.

The DNA for the CDR3 is TGTGCCAGCAGTTGGACCGGGACAGGGTGGGCTTTCTTT. Translation gives CASSWTGTGWAFF. This chain links TRBV6-5 with TRBJ1-1; TRBD1 agrees at 9 bases. The ends lost 4 bases at V and 11 bases at J; junction bases unmatched: 8. Germline V lookup: CDR1 MNHEY, CDR2 SVGAGI. This CDR3 is 13 amino acids long.

The rearrangement uses TRBV4-2 and TRBJ1-5; a possible D gene is TRBD1 (6 bases). The germline V and J ends were trimmed by 0 bases and 7 bases, with 10 bases remaining between them. This CDR3 contains 14 residues. The germline CDR1 and CDR2 sequences are LGHNA and YNFKEQ. CDR3 DNA: TGTGCCAGCAGCCAAGAGGGGGGCCGCCAGCCCCAGCATTTT. Translation: CASSQEGGRQPQHF.

The chain carries TRBV7-8 and TRBJ2-4, with 12 nucleotides matching TRBD2. CDR1 and CDR2 from the germline V gene are SGHVS and FQNEAQ. The CDR3 is made up of 17 amino acids. The V and J ends lost 5 bases and 5 bases, in that order; junction bases with no gene match: 10. The CDR3 loop reads CASSPAGTSGYQNIQYF. The CDR3 nucleotides read TGTGCCAGCAGCCCGGCCGGGACTAGCGGGTATCAAAACATTCAGTACTTC.

The chain uses TRBV5-5 and TRBJ2-1; 7 bases match TRBD1. V dropped 0 bases and J dropped 5; count of bases not matched to a gene: 5. The CDR3 spans 15 residues. The germline gives CDR1 SGHKS, CDR2 YYEKEE (reference sequence). CDR3 protein: CASSLGTGQNNEQFF. The CDR3 DNA reads TGTGCCAGCAGCTTGGGGACGGGACAGAACAATGAGCAGTTCTTC.

The chain employs TRBV7-9 and TRBJ1-3, with a possible D match to TRBD1 (5 bases). The germline gives CDR1 SEHNR, CDR2 FQNEAQ (reference sequence). Trimming removed 5 bases at V and 2 bases at J, with 13 bases between. The CDR3 runs 15 residues. The CDR3 nucleotides are TGTGCCAGCAGCGTAGGGGATTTAACTGGAAACACCATATATTTT. It codes for CASSVGDLTGNTIYF.

V and J are TRBV7-8 and TRBJ1-1; no clear D gene. This CDR3 region has 15 residues. Per the germline V gene, CDR1 is SGHVS and CDR2 is FQNEAQ. Trimming took 5 bases from V and 3 from J, leaving 16 bases between them. CDR3 nucleotides: TGTGCCAGCAGCCCCGACATGCGGTTATACACTGAAGCTTTCTTT. Its translation is CASSPDMRLYTEAFF.

This chain joins TRBV11-2 and TRBJ1-1; 7 nucleotides line up with TRBD1. The V and J ends lost 4 bases and 1 base, in that order; junction bases with no gene match: 6. CDR3 length: 15 amino acids. CDR1 is SGHAT, CDR2 FQNNGV, per germline. CDR3 nucleotides: TGTGCCAGCAGCTCGCTGGGGACAGAGAACACTGAAGCTTTCTTT. This translates into CASSSLGTENTEAFF.

The chain uses TRBV30 and TRBJ2-1; 11 bases map to TRBD2. From germline, CDR1 is GTSNPN and CDR2 SVGIG (reference sequence). J gave up 12 bases and V 5 bases, and 15 bases lay outside the gene matches. The CDR3 totals 15 residues. The CDR3 reads CAWQSGTSGAVGQFF. The CDR3 nucleotides are TGTGCCTGGCAGTCCGGGACTAGCGGCGCGGTCGGGCAGTTCTTC.

The CDR3: CASSEGSPGTIYF. The CDR3 DNA follows: TGTGCCAGCAGTGAAGGATCCCCTGGGACCATATATTTT. The chain combines TRBV6-1 with TRBJ1-3; D gene unclear. The CDR3 is 13 residues long. From germline, CDR1 is MNHNS and CDR2 SASEGT. The germline V and J ends were trimmed by 1 base and 10 bases, with 11 bases remaining between them.

The gene calls are TRBV6-1 and TRBJ2-7; D remains unclear. Between the trimmed V and J ends, which lost 1 base and 1 base, there was a span of 14 bases. This CDR3 comprises 16 residues. Germline values: CDR1 MNHNS, CDR2 SASEGT. CDR3 amino acids: CASSEDRPRPSYEQYF. In DNA form, the CDR3 reads TGTGCCAGCAGTGAAGACCGGCCCCGCCCATCCTACGAGCAGTACTTC.

Only a few counts were recorded for this clone. This rearrangement joins TRBV12-3 or TRBV12-4 to TRBJ1-1; D possibly corresponds to TRBD1 (6 bases). This CDR3 spans 12 amino acids. Trimming took 3 bases from V and 10 from J, leaving 12 bases between them. The CDR3 bases are TGTGCCAGCAGTTTTGAGTTAGGGGGAGCTTTCTTT. Amino acids: CASSFELGGAFF.

V gene TRBV7-2 combines with J gene TRBJ1-1; the match to TRBD1 covers 7 bases. Germline assignment: CDR1 SGHTA and CDR2 FQGNSA. The ends lost 5 bases at V and 5 bases at J; junction bases unmatched: 11. The CDR3 runs to 15 residues. The CDR3 nucleotides read TGTGCCAGCAGCCCAGAGGCAGGGGGGATTACTGAAGCTTTCTTT. Translation gives CASSPEAGGITEAFF.